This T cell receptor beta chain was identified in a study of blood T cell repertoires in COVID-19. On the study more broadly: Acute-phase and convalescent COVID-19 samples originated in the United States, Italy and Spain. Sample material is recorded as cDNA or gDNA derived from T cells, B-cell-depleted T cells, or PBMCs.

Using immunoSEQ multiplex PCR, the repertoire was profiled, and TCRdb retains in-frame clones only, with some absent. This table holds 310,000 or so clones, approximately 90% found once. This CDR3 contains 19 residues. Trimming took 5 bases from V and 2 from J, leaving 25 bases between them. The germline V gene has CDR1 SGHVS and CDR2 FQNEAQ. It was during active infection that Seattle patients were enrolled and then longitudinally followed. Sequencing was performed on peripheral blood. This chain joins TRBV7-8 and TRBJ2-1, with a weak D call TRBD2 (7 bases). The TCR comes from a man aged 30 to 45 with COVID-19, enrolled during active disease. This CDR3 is CASSPQQGPGTTPYNEQFF. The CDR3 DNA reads TGTGCCAGCAGCCCGCAACAGGGACCCGGGACTACCCCCTACAATGAGCAGTTCTTC.